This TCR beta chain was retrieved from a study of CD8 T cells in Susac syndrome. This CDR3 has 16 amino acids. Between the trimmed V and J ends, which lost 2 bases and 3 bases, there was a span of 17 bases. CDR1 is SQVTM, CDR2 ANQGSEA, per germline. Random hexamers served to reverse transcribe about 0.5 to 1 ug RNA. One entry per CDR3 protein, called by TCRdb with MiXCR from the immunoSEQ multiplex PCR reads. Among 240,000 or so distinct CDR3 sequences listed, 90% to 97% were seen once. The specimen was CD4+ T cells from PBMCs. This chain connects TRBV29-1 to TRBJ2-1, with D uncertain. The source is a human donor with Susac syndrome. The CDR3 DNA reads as TGCAGCGTTGAACCGCCCCAGCCGAGACGCTACAATGAGCAGTTCTTC. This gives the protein CSVEPPQPRRYNEQFF.